This T cell receptor beta chain was observed in a study of cytomegalovirus exposure and HLA in healthy donors. Background on the study: The approximately 670 first-cohort repertoires shared a platform with the roughly 130 validation repertoires, as reported in a later analysis.

Per the germline V gene, CDR1 is SGHVS and CDR2 is FNYEAQ. The CDR3 consists of 13 residues. J gave up 3 bases and V 1 base, and 0 bases lay outside the gene matches. General observations from the study: Most TCR sequences were rare, but some public TCRs occurred in many donors. In the roughly 130 validation repertoires, a later analysis found that first-cohort TCR clusters tended to co-occur.

As to this clone: What it binds is not known.

The donors were part of the validation cohort of roughly 110 subjects. That cohort was separate from the first cohort, which comprised several hundred subjects. Using immunoSEQ multiplex PCR, the repertoire was profiled, and TCRdb retains in-frame clones only, with some absent. The table has about 280,000 clones, approximately 86% seen once. Sample: PBMCs. This receptor was obtained from a woman aged 18-29 years in good health and CMV-seronegative. The chain employs TRBV7-6 and TRBJ2-7; 7 bases agree with TRBD1. This CDR3 is CASSLDRGYEQYF. CDR3 nucleotides: TGTGCCAGCAGCTTAGACAGGGGCTACGAGCAGTACTTC.